A selection of T cell receptor beta chains follows, all from one sample in a study of blood T cell repertoires in COVID-19. Assay used: immunoSEQ multiplex PCR; TCRdb lists only in-frame clones, some missing. In the table there are 490,000 or so clones, around 87% of which are singletons. The sequencing input was PBMCs or T cells enriched from blood (not recorded which). The source of these receptors is a woman aged 40 to 50 who had recovered from COVID-19. CDR3s include the opening cysteine and the closing phenylalanine or tryptophan. D genes are given only for firm matches. The size of a clone is reported for some rows only, either as once, few or many, or as a class for expanded clones.

V gene,clone size,D gene,J gene,CDR3 DNA,CDR3 protein
TRBV21-1,.,.,TRBJ1-5,TGTGCCAGCAGCCCCAGGGGTGACCAGCCCCAGCATTTT,CASSPRGDQPQHF
TRBV15,.,.,TRBJ1-1,TGTGCCACCAGCACCCCTAAGCGGGGACACACTGAAGCTTTCTTT,CATSTPKRGHTEAFF
TRBV7-9,.,.,TRBJ2-2,TGTGCCAGCAGCGGATCAACAGGGACCAACACCGGGGAGCTGTTTTTT,CASSGSTGTNTGELFF
TRBV6-5,.,.,TRBJ2-7,TGTGCCAGCAGTTTCATGGGGGCCGAGCAGTACTTC,CASSFMGAEQYF
TRBV18,once,.,TRBJ1-2,TGTGCCAGCTCACCAGAAGCGGGCTCTGGCTACACCTTC,CASSPEAGSGYTF
TRBV10-3,.,TRBD1,TRBJ1-1,TGTGCCATCAGGGGGGACAGCCAGAACACTGAAGCTTTCTTT,CAIRGDSQNTEAFF
TRBV5-7,many,TRBD2,TRBJ2-1,TGTGCCAGCAGGAGCGGGAGCTCCTACAATGAGCAGTTCTTC,CASRSGSSYNEQFF
TRBV27,.,TRBD1,TRBJ2-5,TGTGCCAGCAGTGGGTGGGACAGGGGGATTAGAGAGACCCAGTACTTC,CASSGWDRGIRETQYF
TRBV19,.,.,TRBJ1-3,TGTGCCAGTAGTATTCAGGGGACCGGAAACACCATATATTTT,CASSIQGTGNTIYF
TRBV19,.,TRBD1,TRBJ1-3,TGTGCCAGTAGTCCGAGGGGGCTAGGTGGAAACACCATATATTTT,CASSPRGLGGNTIYF
TRBV6-2/TRBV6-3,once,.,TRBJ2-1,TGTGCCAGCAGTTACTCCGTGGGCCATGAGCAGTTCTTC,CASSYSVGHEQFF
TRBV6-5,once,.,TRBJ2-7,TGTGCCAGCAGCCTCTACGAGCAGTACTTC,CASSLYEQYF
TRBV18,.,TRBD1,TRBJ1-2,TGTGCCAGCTCACCATCCCCGGGACAGGGGGACTATGGCTACACCTTC,CASSPSPGQGDYGYTF
TRBV9,.,TRBD2,TRBJ2-3,TGTGCCAGCAGCGTAGGGGTAGCGGGAAGAGATACGCAGTATTTT,CASSVGVAGRDTQYF
TRBV10-3,.,TRBD2,TRBJ2-1,TGTGCCATCAGTACCTCCGGGAGCGGGAGTACCGATGAGCAGTTCTTC,CAISTSGSGSTDEQFF
TRBV30,.,TRBD1,TRBJ2-1,TGTGCCTGGAGTGTACGGCAGGGGGCCTACAATGAGCAGTTCTTC,CAWSVRQGAYNEQFF
TRBV7-2,once,.,TRBJ2-1,TGTGCCAGCAGCTTTGGGACACCGAACGGCAATGAGCAGTTCTTC,CASSFGTPNGNEQFF
TRBV9,.,TRBD1,TRBJ1-1,TGTGCCAGCAGCGGTAGATTGGGACAGGGGAACACTGAAGCTTTCTTT,CASSGRLGQGNTEAFF
TRBV4-2,.,TRBD1,TRBJ1-2,TGTGCCAGCAGCCAAGAGACAGGGGGCGTAGGGAATGGCTACACCTTC,CASSQETGGVGNGYTF
TRBV6-1,.,.,TRBJ1-2,TGTGCCAGCAGTGAAGCTAAGGGAGGGGGTGGCTACACCTTC,CASSEAKGGGGYTF
TRBV4-1,.,.,TRBJ2-1,TGCGCCAGCAGCCAAGGCGGAGGGCCAAAGCAGTTCTTC,CASSQGGGPKQFF
TRBV24-1,.,TRBD1,TRBJ1-5,TGTGCCACCAGTGATCCCGACAGGGTCAATCAGCCCCAGCATTTT,CATSDPDRVNQPQHF
TRBV6-2/TRBV6-3,.,TRBD1,TRBJ1-2,TGTGCCAGCAGTTACTCGATCGGGACAGGGGGCCGAGGCTACACCTTC,CASSYSIGTGGRGYTF
TRBV5-4,.,.,TRBJ2-1,TGTGCCAGCAGCTCATGGAGTAATTCGAATGAGCAGTTCTTC,CASSSWSNSNEQFF
TRBV6-6,.,TRBD1,TRBJ1-1,TGTGCCAGCAGCCGGGACAGGGGGACAACTGAAGCTTTCTTT,CASSRDRGTTEAFF
TRBV5-5,.,.,TRBJ2-3,TGTGCCAGCAGCCAGGAGGTAGTGGTCGATACGCAGTATTTT,CASSQEVVVDTQYF
TRBV4-1,.,TRBD1,TRBJ1-5,TGCGCCAGCAGCCAAGATCGGACAGGGTCATTGCCCCAGCATTTT,CASSQDRTGSLPQHF
TRBV2,.,TRBD1,TRBJ2-2,TGTGCCAGCAGTGAAGTCCAGTATCGACAGGGGGCGCGAGGGGAGCTGTTTTTT,CASSEVQYRQGARGELFF
TRBV6-2/TRBV6-3,.,TRBD1,TRBJ1-2,TGTGCCAGCAGTTCCCACAGGGGACGGGGCTACACCTTC,CASSSHRGRGYTF
TRBV28,.,.,TRBJ1-2,TGTGCCATTTCCGACAAAAACTATGGCTACACCTTC,CAISDKNYGYTF
TRBV5-1,.,TRBD1,TRBJ2-5,TGCGCCAGTATTTACGGGACAGGGGATCGAGAGACCCAGTACTTC,CASIYGTGDRETQYF
TRBV4-3,.,.,TRBJ2-6,TGCGCCAGCAGCCAAGCAGACAGTTCTGGGGCCAACGTCCTGACTTTC,CASSQADSSGANVLTF
TRBV24-1,.,.,TRBJ2-2,TGTGCCACCAGTGATCACAAACAGGGCGCCGGGGAGCTGTTTTTT,CATSDHKQGAGELFF
TRBV5-1,.,TRBD2,TRBJ2-3,TGCGCCAGCAGCTTGGAAGCGGGGTTCACAGATACGCAGTATTTT,CASSLEAGFTDTQYF
TRBV5-1,.,TRBD1,TRBJ1-3,TGCGCCAGCAGCGTAAGACAGGGGGCAAGAGGAAACACCATATATTTT,CASSVRQGARGNTIYF